Below, 9 T cell receptor beta chains from the same sample are listed, as sequenced in a study of siplizumab effects on memory and regulatory T cells. Method: immunoSEQ multiplex PCR; TCRdb's copy keeps in-frame clones and lacks some. The repertoire has approximately 100,000 clones, under 95% of them found once; the top ten carry 0.75%. The sample was Tregs sorted from blood. Receptor source: a human donor in good health.

The rearrangement uses TRBV19 and TRBJ2-5; 8 nucleotides align to TRBD1. The CDR3 length is 15 residues. The V gene end was trimmed by 3 bases and the J gene end by 6 bases; junction bases not matched to a gene: 9. Germline lookup yields CDR1 LNHDA and CDR2 SQIVND (reference sequence). The DNA of the CDR3 is TGTGCCAGTAGTATGGCCCGGCAGGGGGCGAAGACCCAGTACTTC. Translated: CASSMARQGAKTQYF.

This clone was observed a handful of times. The chain employs TRBV2 and TRBJ1-1, with D uncertain. Per germline, CDR1 SNHLY and CDR2 FYNNEI. Trimming left V 10 bases short and J 4 bases short, with 4 bases between. The CDR3 sequence is 9 residues long. CDR3 residues: CAIGTEAFF. CDR3 coding DNA: TGTGCCATAGGCACTGAAGCTTTCTTT.

The chain has TRBV6-5 and TRBJ2-7, with 11 nucleotides matching TRBD2. J lost 4 bases, V lost 6 bases, and 5 bases had no gene match. The CDR3 sequence is 14 residues long. Germline-derived CDR1 and CDR2 are MNHEY and SVGAGI. CDR3 in amino acids: CASSRLAGRYEQYF. Here the CDR3 DNA reads TGTGCCAGCAGCCGACTAGCGGGGAGGTACGAGCAGTACTTC.

V is TRBV6-1 and J is TRBJ1-2, with D unresolved. This CDR3 spans 13 amino acids. Trimming shortened V by 7 bases and J by 4 bases, and 13 bases separated the two germline ends. Germline CDR1 MNHNS, CDR2 SASEGT. CDR3 amino acids: CASNSERGYGYTF. CDR3 DNA sequence: TGTGCCAGCAACAGCGAACGGGGCTATGGCTACACCTTC.

This sequence joins TRBV28 and TRBJ2-5; 7 bases align to TRBD2. Per germline, CDR1 MDHEN and CDR2 SYDVKM. This CDR3 is built from 13 residues. J lost 5 bases, V lost 2 bases, and 2 bases had no gene match. CDR3 DNA sequence: TGTGCCAGCAGTTTAGGGCGGGAGGAGACCCAGTACTTC. The encoded protein is CASSLGREETQYF.

The J gene is TRBJ2-3, the V gene TRBV19; 7 bases match TRBD2. V was clipped by 10 bases and J by 6 bases; unmatched bases: 19. This CDR3 is built from 16 residues. Germline lookup yields CDR1 LNHDA and CDR2 SQIVND (reference sequence). The CDR3 nucleotides read TGTGCCACCACGGCCGGGAGGCCTTACCCTAGGGATACGCAGTATTTT. Protein sequence: CATTAGRPYPRDTQYF.

The chain is built from TRBV30 and TRBJ2-1, with TRBD2 matching 7 bases. CDR1 is GTSNPN, CDR2 SVGIG, per germline (reference sequence). Unmatched junction bases numbered 10, after V lost 2 bases and J lost 12 bases. The CDR3 consists of 13 residues. CDR3 DNA: TGTGCCTGGAGTCCGGCGGGAGATGGTGGGCAGTTCTTC. This codes for CAWSPAGDGGQFF.

This chain connects TRBV18 to TRBJ2-7; D is ambiguous. Per the germline V gene, CDR1 is KGHSH and CDR2 is LQKENI. The V and J ends lost 0 bases and 1 base respectively, with 4 bases between them. The CDR3 is 13 residues long. The CDR3 coding sequence is TGTGCCAGCTCACCACCGACGTCCTACGAGCAGTACTTC. It encodes CASSPPTSYEQYF.

This chain links TRBV27 with TRBJ1-1; 10 bases fit TRBD1. V trimming: 6 bases; J trimming: 4 bases; junction bases outside the gene matches: 8. Germline-derived CDR1 and CDR2 are MNHEY and SMNVEV (reference sequence). The CDR3 sequence is 15 residues long. CDR3 nucleotides: TGTGCCAGCAGACCAACCGGGACAGGGGTCACTGAAGCTTTCTTT. Translating gives CASRPTGTGVTEAFF.